These 21 T cell receptor beta chains were all obtained from the same sample, sequenced in a study of blood T cell repertoires in COVID-19. Assay: immunoSEQ multiplex PCR; the TCRdb copy retains only in-frame clones and omits some. The sample contains over 90,000 clones, 80% to 90% of which appear only once. Sequenced: peripheral blood. The receptors were gathered from an older man with COVID-19, enrolled during active disease.

The chain is built from TRBV2 and TRBJ2-2; TRBD2 might be the D (6 bases). The CDR3 runs 15 residues. The V and J ends lost 4 bases and 3 bases respectively, with 12 bases between them. Per the germline V gene, CDR1 is SNHLY and CDR2 is FYNNEI. In DNA form, the CDR3 reads TGTGCCAGCAGTGGAACTAGCTCGGACACCGGGGAGCTGTTTTTT. Translated: CASSGTSSDTGELFF.

The chain links TRBV30 to TRBJ2-1; a weak D match, TRBD2 (6 bases). V lost 3 bases to trimming and J lost 5 bases, with 17 bases between them. Germline CDR1 GTSNPN, CDR2 SVGIG (reference sequence). The CDR3 contains 15 residues. The CDR3 spells CAWREGTLTNNEQFF. The CDR3 bases are TGTGCCTGGAGGGAGGGTACACTAACCAACAATGAGCAGTTCTTC. The full variable domain, rest sourced from reference TRBV30 and TRBJ2-1, is SQTIHQWPATLVQPVGSPLSLECTVEGTSNPNLYWYRQAAGRGLQLLFYSVGIGQISSEVPQNLSASRPQDRQFILSSKKLLLSDSGFYLCAWREGTLTNNEQFFGPGTRLTVL.

This clone was counted between two and nine times. The chain recombines TRBV7-3 with TRBJ2-5; D gene unclear. Germline V gene sequence: CDR1 SGHTA, CDR2 FQGTGA. CDR3 size: 15 residues. The V gene lost 2 bases and the J gene lost 0 bases, with 10 bases spanning the gap. The CDR3 DNA follows: TGTGCCAGCAGCTTAGCGCCCGTGTACCAAGAGACCCAGTACTTC. It specifies CASSLAPVYQETQYF.

The chain employs TRBV5-1 and TRBJ2-6; 10 bases align to TRBD1. Per the germline V gene, CDR1 is SGHRS and CDR2 is YFSETQ. After removal of 4 bases from V and 0 bases from J, the junction contained 10 bases not matched to a gene. The CDR3 contains 19 residues. DNA of the CDR3: TGCGCCAGCAGCGGGGGACAGGGGACATTTTCCTCTGGGGCCAACGTCCTGACTTTC. This codes for CASSGGQGTFSSGANVLTF. The complete variable domain, with remaining parts taken from reference TRBV5-1 and TRBJ2-6, reads KAGVTQTPRYLIKTRGQQVTLSCSPISGHRSVSWYQQTPGQGLQFLFEYFSETQRNKGNFPGRFSGRQFSNSRSEMNVSTLELGDSALYLCASSGGQGTFSSGANVLTFGAGSRLTVL.

This chain links TRBV3-1 (or the pseudogene TRBV3-2) with TRBJ1-4; D remains ambiguous. Germline V gene lookup returns CDR1 LGHDT and CDR2 YNNKEL (reference sequence). V lost 1 base and J lost 3, with 6 bases in between. This CDR3 has 14 amino acids. The CDR3 DNA reads TGTGCCAGCAGCCAAGTGTCAGCTAATGAAAAACTGTTTTTT. Translation gives CASSQVSANEKLFF.

The chain links TRBV28 to TRBJ2-1; D is perhaps TRBD2 (6 bases). The CDR3 covers 14 residues. The germline gives CDR1 MDHEN, CDR2 SYDVKM. V lost 6 bases and J lost 6, with 15 bases in between. CDR3 DNA sequence: TGTGCCAGCAGCAAGCGGGCTGGGGGCAATGAGCAGTTCTTC. It specifies CASSKRAGGNEQFF.

The V call is TRBV5-1, the J call TRBJ1-1; tentative D call: TRBD1 (6 bases). The CDR3 has 15 residues. Germline loops: CDR1 SGHRS, CDR2 YFSETQ. V was cut by 3 bases and J by 2 bases, with 14 bases left in between. CDR3 region: CASSSRTETNTEAFF. The CDR3 nucleotides are TGCGCCAGCAGCTCGAGGACAGAAACCAACACTGAAGCTTTCTTT.

The chain employs TRBV28 and TRBJ2-5; D remains ambiguous. The CDR3 spans 14 residues. Trimming removed 1 base at V and 4 bases at J, with 10 bases between. CDR1 MDHEN and CDR2 SYDVKM come from the germline V gene. The CDR3 protein is CASSLLARVETQYF. The CDR3, as DNA: TGTGCCAGCAGTTTATTAGCCCGGGTAGAGACCCAGTACTTC. The full variable domain, rest sourced from reference TRBV28 and TRBJ2-5, is DVKVTQSSRYLVKRTGEKVFLECVQDMDHENMFWYRQDPGLGLRLIYFSYDVKMKEKGDIPEGYSVSREKKERFSLILESASTNQTSMYLCASSLLARVETQYFGPGTRLLVL.

The gene calls are TRBV5-1 and TRBJ2-1, with a possible D match to TRBD1 (5 bases). There are 16 residues in the CDR3. The germline V gene encodes CDR1 SGHRS and CDR2 YFSETQ. The germline V and J ends were trimmed by 0 bases and 6 bases, with 16 bases remaining between them. In DNA, the CDR3 is TGCGCCAGCAGCTTGGTGCGCCAGGGATCAAGCAATGAGCAGTTCTTC. The encoded protein is CASSLVRQGSSNEQFF.

The J gene is TRBJ2-2, the V gene TRBV2; D might be TRBD2 (5 bases). Germline-derived CDR1 and CDR2 are SNHLY and FYNNEI. V lost 5 bases and J lost 0, with 10 bases in between. The CDR3 runs to 15 residues. Here the CDR3 reads CASSRTRSNTGELFF. In DNA, the CDR3 is TGTGCCAGCAGTCGGACTCGTTCGAACACCGGGGAGCTGTTTTTT.

This chain connects TRBV2 to TRBJ2-3, with 7 bases aligning to TRBD2. The CDR3 runs to 14 residues. The V segment lost 6 bases and the J segment 0 bases; nucleotides outside the gene matches: 3. Germline loops: CDR1 SNHLY, CDR2 FYNNEI. CDR3 sequence reads: CASSGDYSTDTQYF. Here the CDR3 DNA reads TGTGCCAGCAGCGGGGACTATAGCACAGATACGCAGTATTTT.

This clone came up once. The chain uses TRBV2 and TRBJ2-1; D is unclear. Germline V CDR1 and CDR2: SNHLY, FYNNEI. This CDR3 contains 16 residues. Trimming took off 6 bases at V and 4 bases at J, with 19 bases between the two ends. CDR3 DNA: TGTGCCAGCAGGGTCACTACACACGGATCTTACAATGAGCAGTTCTTC. This sequence encodes CASRVTTHGSYNEQFF.

This chain joins TRBV9 and TRBJ2-2, with 11 positions matching TRBD2. V lost 1 base and J lost 5; bases outside the gene matches: 4. Germline-derived CDR1 and CDR2 are SGDLS and YYNGEE. The CDR3 is made up of 16 amino acids. CDR3 in DNA: TGTGCCAGCAGCGTACCTAGCGGGGGGAATACCGGGGAGCTGTTTTTT. Its translation: CASSVPSGGNTGELFF. Filled out from reference TRBV9 and TRBJ2-2, the complete variable domain reads DSGVTQTPKHLITATGQRVTLRCSPRSGDLSVYWYQQSLDQGLQFLIQYYNGEERAKGNILERFSAQQFPDLHSELNLSSLELGDSALYFCASSVPSGGNTGELFFGEGSRLTVL.

The chain's CDR3 is CASSLEYSSYNSPLHF. DNA of the CDR3: TGTGCCAGCAGCTTAGAGTACAGCTCCTATAATTCACCCCTCCACTTT. This rearrangement joins TRBV7-2 to TRBJ1-6; D not certain. The CDR3 consists of 16 residues. V lost 1 base and J 0 bases, leaving 7 bases between the germline ends. Germline V gene data show CDR1 as SGHTA and CDR2 as FQGNSA.

This clone was observed a single time. This chain links TRBV9 with TRBJ2-1; maybe TRBD2 (5 bases). This CDR3 has 15 residues. Trimming pared 0 bases from V and 0 bases from J, leaving 7 bases between. Germline CDR1 reads SGDLS; CDR2 reads YYNGEE. CDR3 coding DNA: TGTGCCAGCAGCGTAGCAGGACTCTCCTACAATGAGCAGTTCTTC. Its translation is CASSVAGLSYNEQFF.

V and J are TRBV6-5 and TRBJ1-6; no firm D call. Trimming took 7 bases from V and 10 from J, leaving 11 bases between them. Germline CDR1 reads MNHEY; CDR2 reads SVGAGI. The CDR3 length is 12 residues. CDR3 sequence reads: CASTSAGSPLHF. In DNA, the CDR3 is TGTGCCAGCACCTCTGCGGGGTCACCCCTCCACTTT.

This clone was seen a handful of times. The V and J genes are TRBV24-1 and TRBJ2-3, with TRBD1 identical over 8 bases. The CDR3 loop spans 16 amino acids. V was pared by 2 bases and J by 6 bases, with 9 bases of the junction left unmatched. The germline V gene encodes CDR1 KGHDR and CDR2 SFDVKD. CDR3: CATSDWKSGGLDTQYF. The CDR3 bases are TGTGCCACCAGTGATTGGAAATCAGGGGGCCTGGATACGCAGTATTTT.

The sample holds many counts of this clone. CDR3 in amino acids: CASSGRQTEQFF. For the CDR3, the DNA is TGTGCCAGTAGTGGACGACAGACTGAGCAGTTCTTC. The chain employs TRBV19 and TRBJ2-1; TRBD1 is a possible D gene (5 bases). The V gene lost 5 bases and the J gene lost 9 bases, with 11 bases spanning the gap. The CDR3 sequence is 12 residues long. Germline lookup yields CDR1 LNHDA and CDR2 SQIVND (reference sequence).

The CDR3 DNA reads TGTGCCAGCTCACCTAGCAGGGCCACGAACACCGGGGAGCTGTTTTTT. Its translation: CASSPSRATNTGELFF. This rearrangement joins TRBV18 to TRBJ2-2, with a weak D call TRBD1 (5 bases). Trimming pared 3 bases from V and 0 bases from J, leaving 11 bases between. The CDR3 is 16 amino acids. Germline assignment: CDR1 KGHSH and CDR2 LQKENI.

CDR3 nucleotide sequence: TGTGCCAGCAGCTTAGCGCACAGACACACCGGGGAGCTGTTTTTT. Translation: CASSLAHRHTGELFF. The V gene is TRBV7-6, the J gene TRBJ2-2; D unclear. CDR1 is SGHVS and CDR2 is FNYEAQ in the germline V gene. The CDR3 has 15 residues. The V and J ends lost 0 bases and 3 bases respectively, with 8 bases between them.

This clone appeared once. The chain is built from TRBV12-5 and TRBJ2-3; D remains unclear. The germline V gene has CDR1 LGHNT and CDR2 FRNRAP. There are 14 residues in the CDR3. The ends were cut back, 6 bases at V and 0 bases at J, with 10 bases in the middle. The CDR3 here is CASGLSSSTDTQYF. The CDR3 region has the DNA TGTGCTAGTGGCCTTAGCTCTAGCACAGATACGCAGTATTTT.